This T cell receptor (beta chain) derives from a study of blood T cell repertoires in COVID-19. Study overall: Samples of COVID-19 (acute and convalescent) were obtained from the United States, Italy and Spain. The cDNA or gDNA used as material had been derived from T cells, B-cell-depleted T cells, or PBMCs.

Original methodology: Estimation of nucleated cell counts relied on the amplification of reference gene primers. The repertoire was sequenced with immunoSEQ multiplex PCR; TCRdb's copy has only in-frame clones and lacks some. V and J calls and clone size are those listed in that table; D and trimming were worked out from the DNA. The sample lists around 250,000 clones; approximately 85% were seen once. Sample: peripheral blood. The TCR comes from a man aged 45-65 years with active or convalescent COVID-19.

The CDR3: CASSDDNTGRWASVRPYGYTF. The CDR3 DNA reads TGTGCCAGCAGTGACGATAATACAGGGAGATGGGCCAGTGTTAGACCTTATGGCTACACCTTC. This chain connects TRBV6-4 to TRBJ1-2; TRBD1 might be the D (6 bases). CDR3 length equals 21 residues. V was cut by 2 bases and J by 5 bases, with 33 bases left in between. Per germline, CDR1 MRHNA and CDR2 SNTAGT.